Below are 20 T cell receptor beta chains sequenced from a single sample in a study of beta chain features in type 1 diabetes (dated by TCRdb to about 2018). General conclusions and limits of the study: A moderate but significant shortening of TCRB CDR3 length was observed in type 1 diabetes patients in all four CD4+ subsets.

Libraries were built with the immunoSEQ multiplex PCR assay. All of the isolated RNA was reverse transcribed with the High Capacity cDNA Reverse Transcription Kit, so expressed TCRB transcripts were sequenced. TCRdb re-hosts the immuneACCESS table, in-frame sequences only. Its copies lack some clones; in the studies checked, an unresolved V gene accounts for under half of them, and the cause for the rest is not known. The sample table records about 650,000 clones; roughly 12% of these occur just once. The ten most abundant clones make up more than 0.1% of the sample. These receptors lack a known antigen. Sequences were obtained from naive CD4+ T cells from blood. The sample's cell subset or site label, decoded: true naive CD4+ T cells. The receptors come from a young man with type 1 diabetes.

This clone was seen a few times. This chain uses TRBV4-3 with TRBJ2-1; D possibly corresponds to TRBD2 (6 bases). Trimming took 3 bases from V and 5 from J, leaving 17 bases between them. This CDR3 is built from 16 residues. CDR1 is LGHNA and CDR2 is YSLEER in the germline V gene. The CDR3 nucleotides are TGCGCCAGCAGCCAGATCGACGGGACTTCGAACAATGAGCAGTTCTTC. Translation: CASSQIDGTSNNEQFF.

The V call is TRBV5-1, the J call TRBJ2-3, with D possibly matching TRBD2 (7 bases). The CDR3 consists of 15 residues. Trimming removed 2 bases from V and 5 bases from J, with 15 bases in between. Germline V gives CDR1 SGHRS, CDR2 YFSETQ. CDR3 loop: CASSFGGRGEDTQYF. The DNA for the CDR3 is TGCGCCAGCAGCTTCGGGGGGCGAGGAGAAGATACGCAGTATTTT. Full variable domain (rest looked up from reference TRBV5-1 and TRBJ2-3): KAGVTQTPRYLIKTRGQQVTLSCSPISGHRSVSWYQQTPGQGLQFLFEYFSETQRNKGNFPGRFSGRQFSNSRSEMNVSTLELGDSALYLCASSFGGRGEDTQYFGPGTRLTVL.

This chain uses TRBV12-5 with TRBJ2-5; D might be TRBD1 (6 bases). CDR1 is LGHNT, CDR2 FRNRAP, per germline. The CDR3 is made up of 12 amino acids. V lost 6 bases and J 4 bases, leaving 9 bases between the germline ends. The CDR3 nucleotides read TGTGCTAGTGGAATAGGGGGAGAGACCCAGTACTTC. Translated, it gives CASGIGGETQYF.

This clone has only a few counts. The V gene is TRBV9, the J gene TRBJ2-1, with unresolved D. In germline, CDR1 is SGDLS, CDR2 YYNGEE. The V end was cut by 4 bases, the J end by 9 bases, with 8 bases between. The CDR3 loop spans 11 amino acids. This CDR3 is CASSQFGEQFF. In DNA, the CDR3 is TGTGCCAGCAGCCAGTTCGGTGAGCAGTTCTTC. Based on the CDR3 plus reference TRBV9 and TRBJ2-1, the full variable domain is DSGVTQTPKHLITATGQRVTLRCSPRSGDLSVYWYQQSLDQGLQFLIQYYNGEERAKGNILERFSAQQFPDLHSELNLSSLELGDSALYFCASSQFGEQFFGPGTRLTVL.

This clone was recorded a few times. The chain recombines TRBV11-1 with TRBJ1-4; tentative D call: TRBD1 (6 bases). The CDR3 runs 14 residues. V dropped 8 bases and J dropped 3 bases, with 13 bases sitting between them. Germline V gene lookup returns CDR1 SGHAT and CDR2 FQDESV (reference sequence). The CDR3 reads CASSGGGANEKLFF. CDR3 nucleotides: TGTGCCAGCTCTGGAGGGGGAGCTAATGAAAAACTGTTTTTT.

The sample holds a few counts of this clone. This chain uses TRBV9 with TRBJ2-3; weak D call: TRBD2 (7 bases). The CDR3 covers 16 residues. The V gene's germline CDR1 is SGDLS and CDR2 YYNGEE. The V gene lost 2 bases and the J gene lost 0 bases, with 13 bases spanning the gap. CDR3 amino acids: CASSVWGGGSTDTQYF. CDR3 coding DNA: TGTGCCAGCAGCGTCTGGGGCGGGGGCAGCACAGATACGCAGTATTTT.

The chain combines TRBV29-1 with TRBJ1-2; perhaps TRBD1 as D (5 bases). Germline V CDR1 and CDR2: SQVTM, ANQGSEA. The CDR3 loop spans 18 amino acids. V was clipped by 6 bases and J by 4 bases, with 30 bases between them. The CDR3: CSVAGLGRTPTFGYGYTF. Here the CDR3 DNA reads TGCAGCGTGGCTGGACTGGGGCGGACACCCACGTTCGGCTATGGCTACACCTTC.

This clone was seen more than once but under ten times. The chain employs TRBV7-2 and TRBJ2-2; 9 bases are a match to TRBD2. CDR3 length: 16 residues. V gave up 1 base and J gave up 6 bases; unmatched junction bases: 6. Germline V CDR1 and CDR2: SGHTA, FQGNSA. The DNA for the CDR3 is TGTGCCAGCAGCTTAGTCGTTAGCGGGGGAGCCGGGGAGCTGTTTTTT. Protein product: CASSLVVSGGAGELFF.

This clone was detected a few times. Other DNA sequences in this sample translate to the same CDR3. The CDR3 sequence is CASSSGQGPYEQYF. CDR3 DNA sequence: TGTGCCAGCAGCTCGGGACAGGGGCCCTACGAGCAGTACTTC. The chain joins TRBV7-2 to TRBJ2-7; 10 bases match TRBD1. Per germline, CDR1 SGHTA and CDR2 FQGNSA. The V segment lost 4 bases and the J segment 2 bases; nucleotides outside the gene matches: 2. CDR3 length equals 14 residues.

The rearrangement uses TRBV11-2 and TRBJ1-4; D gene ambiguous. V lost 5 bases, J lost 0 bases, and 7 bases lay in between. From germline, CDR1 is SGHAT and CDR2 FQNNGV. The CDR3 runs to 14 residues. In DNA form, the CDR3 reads TGTGCCAGCAGCGTCCAAGCAACTAATGAAAAACTGTTTTTT. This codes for CASSVQATNEKLFF. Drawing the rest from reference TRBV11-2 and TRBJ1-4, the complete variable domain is EAGVAQSPRYKIIEKRQSVAFWCNPISGHATLYWYQQILGQGPKLLIQFQNNGVVDDSQLPKDRFSAERLKGVDSTLKIQPAKLEDSAVYLCASSVQATNEKLFFGSGTQLSVL.

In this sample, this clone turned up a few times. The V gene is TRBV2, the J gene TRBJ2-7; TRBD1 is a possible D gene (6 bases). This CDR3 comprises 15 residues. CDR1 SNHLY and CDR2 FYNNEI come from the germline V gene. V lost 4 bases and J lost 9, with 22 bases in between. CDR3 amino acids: CASSGWGPEVGGQYF. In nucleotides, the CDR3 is TGTGCCAGCAGTGGATGGGGGCCGGAGGTAGGAGGGCAGTACTTC. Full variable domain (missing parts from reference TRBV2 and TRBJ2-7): EPEVTQTPSHQVTQMGQEVILRCVPISNHLYFYWYRQILGQKVEFLVSFYNNEISEKSEIFDDQFSVERPDGSNFTLKIRSTKLEDSAMYFCASSGWGPEVGGQYFGPGTRLTVT.

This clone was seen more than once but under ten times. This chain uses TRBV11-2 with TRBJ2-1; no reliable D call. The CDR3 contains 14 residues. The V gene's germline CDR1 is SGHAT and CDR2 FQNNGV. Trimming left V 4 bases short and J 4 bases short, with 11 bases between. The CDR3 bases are TGTGCCAGCAGCTCGATGGGCGGTTACAATGAGCAGTTCTTC. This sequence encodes CASSSMGGYNEQFF.

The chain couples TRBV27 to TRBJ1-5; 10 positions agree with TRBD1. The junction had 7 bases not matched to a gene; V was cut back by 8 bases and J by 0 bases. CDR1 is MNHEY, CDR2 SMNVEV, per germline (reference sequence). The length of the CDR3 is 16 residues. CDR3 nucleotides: TGTGCCAGCCCGGACAGGGGGATGTATAGCAATCAGCCCCAGCATTTT. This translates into CASPDRGMYSNQPQHF.

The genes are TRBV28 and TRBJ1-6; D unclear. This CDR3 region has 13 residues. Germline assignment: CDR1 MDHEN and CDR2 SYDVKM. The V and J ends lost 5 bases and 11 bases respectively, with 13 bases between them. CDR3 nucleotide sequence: TGTGCCAGCAGTACCCGGTGGAAGACACCCCTCCACTTT. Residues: CASSTRWKTPLHF.

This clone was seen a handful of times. In DNA, the CDR3 is TGTGCCAGCAGCGCCCACGGGGACAGGGGGTACGAGCAGTACTTC. Its translation is CASSAHGDRGYEQYF. The chain recombines TRBV9 with TRBJ2-7; TRBD1 aligns across 11 bases. CDR1 SGDLS and CDR2 YYNGEE come from the germline V gene. The CDR3 is 15 residues long. The V segment lost 3 bases and the J segment 4 bases; nucleotides outside the gene matches: 6.

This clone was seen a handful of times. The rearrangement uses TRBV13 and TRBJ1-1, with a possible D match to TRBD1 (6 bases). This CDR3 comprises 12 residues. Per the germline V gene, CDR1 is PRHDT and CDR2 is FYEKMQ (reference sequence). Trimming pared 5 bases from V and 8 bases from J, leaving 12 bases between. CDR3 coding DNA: TGTGCCAGCAGCGAGAACAGGGTAGAAGCTTTCTTT. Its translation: CASSENRVEAFF.

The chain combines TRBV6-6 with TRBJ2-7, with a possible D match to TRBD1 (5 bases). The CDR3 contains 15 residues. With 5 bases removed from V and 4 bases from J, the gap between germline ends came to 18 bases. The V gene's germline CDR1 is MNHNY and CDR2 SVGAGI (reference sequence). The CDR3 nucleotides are TGTGCCAGCAGTGACGCAGGGATGGCTTCTTACGAGCAGTACTTC. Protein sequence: CASSDAGMASYEQYF.

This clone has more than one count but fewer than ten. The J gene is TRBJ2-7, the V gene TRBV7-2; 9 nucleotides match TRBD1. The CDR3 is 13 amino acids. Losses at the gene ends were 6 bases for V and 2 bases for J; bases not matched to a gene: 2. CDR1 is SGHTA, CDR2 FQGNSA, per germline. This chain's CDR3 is CASRGQGTYEQYF. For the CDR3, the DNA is TGTGCCAGCAGGGGACAGGGAACCTACGAGCAGTACTTC.

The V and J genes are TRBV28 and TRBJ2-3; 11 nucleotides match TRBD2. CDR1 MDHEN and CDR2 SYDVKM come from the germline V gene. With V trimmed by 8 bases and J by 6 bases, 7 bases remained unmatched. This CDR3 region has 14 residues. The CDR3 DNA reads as TGTGCCAGCGGCCTAGCGGGGGGAGGTGATACGCAGTATTTT. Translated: CASGLAGGGDTQYF.

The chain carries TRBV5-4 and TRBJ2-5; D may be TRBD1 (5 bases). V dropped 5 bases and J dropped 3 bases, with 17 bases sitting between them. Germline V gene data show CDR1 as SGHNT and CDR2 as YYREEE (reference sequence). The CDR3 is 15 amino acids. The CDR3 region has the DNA TGTGCCAGCAGTTCGCCGACAGTATCGGAAGAGACCCAGTACTTC. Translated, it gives CASSSPTVSEETQYF.